These 19 T cell receptor beta chains were all obtained from the same sample, sequenced in a study of blood T cell repertoires in COVID-19. Data came from immunoSEQ multiplex PCR; TCRdb stores just in-frame clones and leaves some out. The table shows fewer than 200,000 clones, with 60% to 80% occurring only once. The source material was PBMCs or T cells enriched from blood (not recorded which). These TCRs come from a woman between 50 and 59 years old who had recovered from COVID-19.

This clone came up a few times. This chain links TRBV4-1 with TRBJ1-2; a possible D gene is TRBD1 (5 bases). V lost 1 base and J lost 5, with 14 bases in between. Germline lookup yields CDR1 MGHRA and CDR2 YSYEKL. The CDR3 covers 15 residues. The CDR3 DNA reads TGCGCCAGCAGCCAAGCACAGGCCGCGGAGTATGGCTACACCTTC. This encodes CASSQAQAAEYGYTF.

This chain connects TRBV5-1 to TRBJ1-3; D gene unclear. Germline lookup yields CDR1 SGHRS and CDR2 YFSETQ. CDR3 length: 15 amino acids. V lost 0 bases and J 3 bases, leaving 10 bases between the germline ends. The CDR3 region has the DNA TGCGCCAGCAGCTTGGATGGAGAATATGGAAACACCATATATTTT. Amino acid sequence: CASSLDGEYGNTIYF.

The genes are TRBV2 and TRBJ2-6; possibly TRBD1 for D (6 bases). The CDR3 is made up of 16 amino acids. Between the trimmed V and J ends, which lost 10 bases and 0 bases, there was a span of 16 bases. Germline assignment: CDR1 SNHLY and CDR2 FYNNEI. For the CDR3, the DNA is TGTGCCAACCGCTGGACAGTTTCCTCTGGGGCCAACGTCCTGACTTTC. Amino acid sequence: CANRWTVSSGANVLTF.

The rearrangement uses TRBV5-5 and TRBJ1-2; no clear D gene. The ends were cut back, 0 bases at V and 1 base at J, with 4 bases in the middle. CDR3 length: 13 amino acids. CDR1 and CDR2 from the germline V gene are SGHKS and YYEKEE (reference sequence). The CDR3 region is CASSLGGNYGYTF. The CDR3 nucleotides are TGTGCCAGCAGCTTGGGAGGTAACTATGGCTACACCTTC.

This chain uses TRBV10-3 with TRBJ1-4; TRBD1 matches 9 bases. The CDR3 has 17 amino acids. CDR1 ENHRY and CDR2 SYGVKD come from the germline V gene. V was pared by 0 bases and J by 6 bases, with 8 bases of the junction left unmatched. The CDR3 reads CAISESSLTGGDEKLFF. The DNA for the CDR3 is TGTGCCATCAGTGAGTCGTCACTGACAGGGGGGGATGAAAAACTGTTTTTT.

The chain joins TRBV7-2 to TRBJ2-7; the D gene is possibly TRBD1 (7 bases). The CDR3 length is 15 residues. Deletions cut 1 base from V and 3 bases from J, with 13 bases between. Germline-derived CDR1 and CDR2 are SGHTA and FQGNSA. The CDR3: CASSLVGQGGYEQYF. The CDR3 region has the DNA TGTGCCAGCAGCTTAGTGGGGCAGGGGGGCTACGAGCAGTACTTC.

This clone has just a few counts. The chain has TRBV11-3 and TRBJ1-1; 7 nucleotides match TRBD1. V lost 3 bases to trimming and J lost 3 bases; unmatched junction nucleotides: 1. In germline, CDR1 is SGHNT, CDR2 YENEEA. The CDR3 contains 13 residues. The CDR3 nucleotides read TGTGCCAGCAGCTTTACAGGGGACACTGAAGCTTTCTTT. Its protein is CASSFTGDTEAFF.

V gene TRBV7-8 combines with J gene TRBJ1-4; 9 nucleotides align to TRBD1. Germline V gives CDR1 SGHVS, CDR2 FQNEAQ. CDR3 size: 19 residues. Trimming took 2 bases from V and 3 from J; bases not matched to a gene: 13. CDR3: CASSLSTPGTGLPNEKLFF. CDR3 DNA sequence: TGTGCCAGCAGCTTAAGTACCCCCGGGACAGGGTTACCTAATGAAAAACTGTTTTTT. The full variable domain, in which reference TRBV7-8 and TRBJ1-4 provide the parts outside the CDR3, is GAGVSQSPRYKVAKRGQDVALRCDPISGHVSLFWYQQALGQGPEFLTYFQNEAQLDKSGLPSDRFFAERPEGSVSTLKIQRTQQEDSAVYLCASSLSTPGTGLPNEKLFFGSGTQLSVL.

The chain links TRBV7-2 to TRBJ2-3; 9 bases line up with TRBD2. CDR3 length: 16 amino acids. CDR1 is SGHTA and CDR2 is FQGNSA in the germline V gene. V dropped 5 bases and J dropped 4; count of bases not matched to a gene: 10. Written as DNA, the CDR3 is TGTGCCAGCAGCCCTGGGAATAGCGGGAGTGCAGATACGCAGTATTTT. It translates to CASSPGNSGSADTQYF.

The V gene is TRBV28, the J gene TRBJ2-7; the D gene is possibly TRBD2 (6 bases). With 5 bases removed from V and 4 bases from J, the gap between germline ends came to 12 bases. In germline, CDR1 is MDHEN, CDR2 SYDVKM. The CDR3 is 13 residues long. The CDR3 DNA follows: TGTGCCAGCAGTGACGGAGCGGGTTACGAGCAGTACTTC. Its protein product is CASSDGAGYEQYF. Full variable domain (outside the CDR3, taken from reference TRBV28 and TRBJ2-7): DVKVTQSSRYLVKRTGEKVFLECVQDMDHENMFWYRQDPGLGLRLIYFSYDVKMKEKGDIPEGYSVSREKKERFSLILESASTNQTSMYLCASSDGAGYEQYFGPGTRLTVT.

The rearrangement joins TRBV25-1 to TRBJ1-1; TRBD1 is a possible D gene (6 bases). CDR1 and CDR2 (germline): MGHDK, SYGVNS. The CDR3 covers 14 residues. V was trimmed by 5 bases and J by 0 bases, leaving 10 bases between them. The CDR3 spells CASSWGQLNTEAFF. The CDR3 DNA reads as TGTGCCAGCAGTTGGGGACAACTGAACACTGAAGCTTTCTTT. The complete variable domain, with remaining parts taken from reference TRBV25-1 and TRBJ1-1, reads EADIYQTPRYLVIGTGKKITLECSQTMGHDKMYWYQQDPGMELHLIHYSYGVNSTEKGDLSSESTVSRIRTEHFPLTLESARPSHTSQYLCASSWGQLNTEAFFGQGTRLTVV.

This chain joins TRBV19 and TRBJ1-5, with 7 bases aligning to TRBD1. Losses at the gene ends were 5 bases for V and 6 bases for J; bases not matched to a gene: 7. This CDR3 has 14 amino acids. The V gene's germline CDR1 is LNHDA and CDR2 SQIVND (reference sequence). CDR3 residues: CASSATGDFQPQHF. In DNA form, the CDR3 reads TGTGCCAGTAGTGCAACAGGGGATTTTCAGCCCCAGCATTTT.

This clone was found once. This rearrangement joins TRBV7-9 to TRBJ2-7, with D hard to call. Germline values: CDR1 SEHNR, CDR2 FQNEAQ (reference sequence). The CDR3 is 15 amino acids. With 2 bases removed from V and 0 bases from J, the gap between germline ends came to 11 bases. The CDR3 loop reads CASSLSGASSYEQYF. The CDR3, as DNA: TGTGCCAGCAGCTTATCCGGAGCCTCCTCCTACGAGCAGTACTTC.

This chain links TRBV11-2 with TRBJ2-7; no clear D gene. This CDR3 spans 12 amino acids. Germline V gene sequence: CDR1 SGHAT, CDR2 FQNNGV. Deletions cut 1 base from V and 3 bases from J, with 4 bases between. CDR3 in amino acids: CASSLADYEQYF. The CDR3 DNA is TGTGCCAGCAGCTTAGCAGACTACGAGCAGTACTTC.

The chain carries TRBV28 and TRBJ1-5; no firm D call. The CDR3 is made up of 12 amino acids. Germline V gene lookup returns CDR1 MDHEN and CDR2 SYDVKM. V shed 6 bases and J shed 4 bases, with 7 bases lying between them. CDR3 coding DNA: TGTGCCAGCAGGGAGAGAAATCAGCCCCAGCATTTT. Its protein product is CASRERNQPQHF.

V and J are TRBV28 and TRBJ2-7; possible D gene TRBD1, 6 bases. Trimming took off 6 bases at V and 3 bases at J, with 15 bases between the two ends. The CDR3 covers 14 residues. Germline V gene sequence: CDR1 MDHEN, CDR2 SYDVKM. The CDR3 loop reads CASSLQGTGYEQYF. Written as DNA, the CDR3 is TGTGCCAGCAGCCTACAGGGTACGGGCTACGAGCAGTACTTC.

The chain uses TRBV20-1 and TRBJ1-5; the match to TRBD1 covers 8 bases. V trimming: 6 bases; J trimming: 6 bases; junction bases outside the gene matches: 10. Germline values: CDR1 DFQATT, CDR2 SNEGSKA (reference sequence). The CDR3 is 14 residues long. The CDR3 DNA sequence: TGCAGTGCGAGTGGGACAGGACAGGGTCAGCCCCAGCATTTT. The encoded protein is CSASGTGQGQPQHF.

V gene TRBV19 combines with J gene TRBJ2-2; TRBD2 matches 8 bases. Germline assignment: CDR1 LNHDA and CDR2 SQIVND (reference sequence). The CDR3 is made up of 15 amino acids. V was clipped by 3 bases and J by 4 bases; unmatched bases: 4. The CDR3 coding sequence is TGTGCCAGTAGTATTGAGGCGGGAGGCACCGGGGAGCTGTTTTTT. This gives the protein CASSIEAGGTGELFF.

The chain carries TRBV10-3 and TRBJ1-1, with TRBD1 matching 7 bases. The trim removed 4 bases at V and 2 bases at J, leaving 1 base unmatched. Germline V gene sequence: CDR1 ENHRY, CDR2 SYGVKD. This CDR3 has 13 amino acids. CDR3 DNA: TGTGCCATCAGTGGACAGGGAAACACTGAAGCTTTCTTT. Translation: CAISGQGNTEAFF.